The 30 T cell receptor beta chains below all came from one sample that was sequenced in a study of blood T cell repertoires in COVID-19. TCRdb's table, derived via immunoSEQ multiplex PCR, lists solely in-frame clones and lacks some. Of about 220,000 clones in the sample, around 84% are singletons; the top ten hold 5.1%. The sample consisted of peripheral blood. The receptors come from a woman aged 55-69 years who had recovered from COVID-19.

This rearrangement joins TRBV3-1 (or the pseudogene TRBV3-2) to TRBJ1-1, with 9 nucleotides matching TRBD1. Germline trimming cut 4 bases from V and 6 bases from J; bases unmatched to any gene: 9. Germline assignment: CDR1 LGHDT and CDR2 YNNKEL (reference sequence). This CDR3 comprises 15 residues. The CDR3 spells CASSPHGTGRAEAFF. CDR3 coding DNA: TGTGCCAGCAGCCCTCACGGGACAGGGCGCGCTGAAGCTTTCTTT.

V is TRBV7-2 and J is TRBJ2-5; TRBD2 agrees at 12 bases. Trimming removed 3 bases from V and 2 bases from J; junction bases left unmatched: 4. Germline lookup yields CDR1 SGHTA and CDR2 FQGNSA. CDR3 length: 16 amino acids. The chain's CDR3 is CASSFLGLAGQETQYF. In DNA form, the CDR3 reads TGTGCCAGCAGCTTCCTTGGACTAGCGGGGCAAGAGACCCAGTACTTC.

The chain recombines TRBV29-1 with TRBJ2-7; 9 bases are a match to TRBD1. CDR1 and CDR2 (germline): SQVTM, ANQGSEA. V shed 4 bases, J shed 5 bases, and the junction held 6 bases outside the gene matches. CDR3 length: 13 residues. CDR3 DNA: TGCAGCGTTGCCGGGACAGGGTTCGACGAGCAGTACTTC. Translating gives CSVAGTGFDEQYF.

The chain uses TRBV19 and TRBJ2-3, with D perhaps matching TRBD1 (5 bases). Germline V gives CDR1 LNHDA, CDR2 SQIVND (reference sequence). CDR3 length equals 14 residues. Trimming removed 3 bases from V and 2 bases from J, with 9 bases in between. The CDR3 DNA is TGTGCCAGTAGTATCAGGACATTCACAGATACGCAGTATTTT. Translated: CASSIRTFTDTQYF.

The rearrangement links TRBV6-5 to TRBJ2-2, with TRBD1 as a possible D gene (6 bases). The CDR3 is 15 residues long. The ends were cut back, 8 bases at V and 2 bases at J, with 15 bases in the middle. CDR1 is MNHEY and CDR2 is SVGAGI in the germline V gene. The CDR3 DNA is TGTGCCAGCGGTTCCCAGGGGCTAAACACCGGGGAGCTGTTTTTT. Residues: CASGSQGLNTGELFF.

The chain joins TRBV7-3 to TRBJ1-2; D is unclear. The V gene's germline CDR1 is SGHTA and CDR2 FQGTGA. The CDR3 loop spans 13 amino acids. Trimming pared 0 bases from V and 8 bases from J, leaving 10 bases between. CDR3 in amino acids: CASSLTRRRGYTF. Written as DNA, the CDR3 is TGTGCCAGCAGCTTAACACGGCGGCGCGGCTACACCTTC. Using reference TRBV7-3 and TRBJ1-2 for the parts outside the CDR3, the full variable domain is GAGVSQTPSNKVTEKGKYVELRCDPISGHTALYWYRQSLGQGPEFLIYFQGTGAADDSGLPNDRFFAVRPEGSVSTLKIQRTERGDSAVYLCASSLTRRRGYTFGSGTRLTVV.

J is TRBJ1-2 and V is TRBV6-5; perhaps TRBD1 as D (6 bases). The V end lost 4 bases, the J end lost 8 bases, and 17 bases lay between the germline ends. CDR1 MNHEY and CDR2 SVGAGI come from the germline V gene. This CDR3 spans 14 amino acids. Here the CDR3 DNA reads TGTGCCAGCAGTTTCGGGGACACGGTCGTCGGCTACACCTTC. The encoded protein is CASSFGDTVVGYTF.

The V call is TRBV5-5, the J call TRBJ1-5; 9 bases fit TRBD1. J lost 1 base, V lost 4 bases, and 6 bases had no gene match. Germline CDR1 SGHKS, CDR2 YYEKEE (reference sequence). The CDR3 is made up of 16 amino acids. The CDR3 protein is CASSAQGAGSNQPQHF. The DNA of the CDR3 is TGTGCCAGCAGCGCACAGGGGGCGGGAAGCAATCAGCCCCAGCATTTT.

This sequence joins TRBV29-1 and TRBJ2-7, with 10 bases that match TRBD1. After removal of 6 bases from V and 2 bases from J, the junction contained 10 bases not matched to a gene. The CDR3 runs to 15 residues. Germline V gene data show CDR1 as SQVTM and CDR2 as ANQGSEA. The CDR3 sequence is CSVDFRTGGTYEQYF. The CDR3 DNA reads TGCAGCGTGGACTTTCGGACAGGGGGAACCTACGAGCAGTACTTC.

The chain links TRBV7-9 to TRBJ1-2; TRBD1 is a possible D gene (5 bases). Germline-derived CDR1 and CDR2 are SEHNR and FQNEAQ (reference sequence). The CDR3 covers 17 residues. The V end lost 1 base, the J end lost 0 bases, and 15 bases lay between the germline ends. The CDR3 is CASSLVGRTLSNYGYTF. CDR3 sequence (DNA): TGTGCCAGCAGCTTAGTCGGGCGGACACTTTCTAACTATGGCTACACCTTC. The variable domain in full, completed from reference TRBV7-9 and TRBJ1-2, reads DTGVSQNPRHKITKRGQNVTFRCDPISEHNRLYWYRQTLGQGPEFLTYFQNEAQLEKSRLLSDRFSAERPKGSFSTLEIQRTEQGDSAMYLCASSLVGRTLSNYGYTFGSGTRLTVV.

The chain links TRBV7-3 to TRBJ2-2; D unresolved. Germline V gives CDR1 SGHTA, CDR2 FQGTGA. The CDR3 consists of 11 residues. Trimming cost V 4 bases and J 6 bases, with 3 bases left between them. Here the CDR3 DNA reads TGTGCCAGCAGCTCGTCCGGGGAGCTGTTTTTT. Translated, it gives CASSSSGELFF.

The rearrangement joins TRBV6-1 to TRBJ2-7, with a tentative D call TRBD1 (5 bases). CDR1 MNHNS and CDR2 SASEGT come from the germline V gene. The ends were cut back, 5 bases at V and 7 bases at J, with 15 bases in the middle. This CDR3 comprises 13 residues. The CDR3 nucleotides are TGTGCCAGCAGTTTATCGTTTCAGGGAGAGCAGTACTTC. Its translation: CASSLSFQGEQYF.

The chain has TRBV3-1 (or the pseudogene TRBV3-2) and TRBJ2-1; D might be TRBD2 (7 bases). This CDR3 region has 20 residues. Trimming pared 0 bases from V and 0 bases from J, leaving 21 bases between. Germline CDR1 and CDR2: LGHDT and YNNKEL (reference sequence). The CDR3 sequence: CASSQDRRGGSLRSYNEQFF. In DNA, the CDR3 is TGTGCCAGCAGCCAAGATAGGAGGGGGGGCAGCCTCCGCTCCTACAATGAGCAGTTCTTC.

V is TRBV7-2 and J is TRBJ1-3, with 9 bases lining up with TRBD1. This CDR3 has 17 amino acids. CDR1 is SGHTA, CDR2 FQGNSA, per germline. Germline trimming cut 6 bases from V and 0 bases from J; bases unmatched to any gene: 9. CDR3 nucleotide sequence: TGTGCCAGCAGTCGACAGGGGGTCGGCAGCTCTGGAAACACCATATATTTT. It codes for CASSRQGVGSSGNTIYF.

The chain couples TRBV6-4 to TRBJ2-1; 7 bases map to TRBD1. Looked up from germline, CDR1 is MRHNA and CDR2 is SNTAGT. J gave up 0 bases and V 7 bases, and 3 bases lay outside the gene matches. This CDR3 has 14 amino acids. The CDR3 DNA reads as TGTGCCAGCAAGGGGGACAGCTCCTACAATGAGCAGTTCTTC. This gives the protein CASKGDSSYNEQFF.

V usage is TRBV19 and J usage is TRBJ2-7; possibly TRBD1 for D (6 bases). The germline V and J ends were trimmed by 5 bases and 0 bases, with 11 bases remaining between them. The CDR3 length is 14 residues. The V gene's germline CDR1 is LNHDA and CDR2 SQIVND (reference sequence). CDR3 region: CASSLGHDSYEQYF. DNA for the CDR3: TGTGCCAGTAGTCTGGGACACGACTCCTACGAGCAGTACTTC.

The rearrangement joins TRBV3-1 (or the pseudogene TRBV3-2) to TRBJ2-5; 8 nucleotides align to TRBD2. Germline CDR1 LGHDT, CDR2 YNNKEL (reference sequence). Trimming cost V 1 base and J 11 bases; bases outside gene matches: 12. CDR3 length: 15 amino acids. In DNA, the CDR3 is TGTGCCAGCAGCCAAGTTGGAGCGGGGGCCCGGGTTCAGTACTTC. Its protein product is CASSQVGAGARVQYF.

This chain's CDR3 is CASSLKGGEGSQHF. CDR3 DNA sequence: TGTGCCAGCAGCTTGAAGGGGGGGGAAGGGTCCCAGCATTTT. This chain links TRBV5-8 with TRBJ1-5, with D tentatively TRBD1 (6 bases). Germline values: CDR1 SGHTS, CDR2 YDEGEE. Trimming shortened V by 1 base and J by 11 bases, and 16 bases separated the two germline ends. This CDR3 spans 14 amino acids.

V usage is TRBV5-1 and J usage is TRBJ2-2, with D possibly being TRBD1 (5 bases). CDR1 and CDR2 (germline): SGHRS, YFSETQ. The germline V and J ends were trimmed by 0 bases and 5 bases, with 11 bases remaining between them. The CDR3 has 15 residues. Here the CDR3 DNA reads TGCGCCAGCAGCTTGGTTACAGGTCGGACCGGGGAGCTGTTTTTT. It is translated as CASSLVTGRTGELFF.

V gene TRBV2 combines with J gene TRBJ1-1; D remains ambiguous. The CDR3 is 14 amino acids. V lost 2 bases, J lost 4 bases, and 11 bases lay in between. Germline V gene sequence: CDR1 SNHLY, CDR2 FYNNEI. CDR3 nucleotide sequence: TGTGCCAGCAGTGAAATCACGGGAGCCACTGAAGCTTTCTTT. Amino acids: CASSEITGATEAFF.

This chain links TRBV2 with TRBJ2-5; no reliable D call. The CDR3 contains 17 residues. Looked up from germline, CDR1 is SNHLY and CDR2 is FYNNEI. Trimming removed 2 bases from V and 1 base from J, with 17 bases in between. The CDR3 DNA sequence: TGTGCCAGCAGTGAAACCGGCCCGGCGGTGATCCAAGAGACCCAGTACTTC. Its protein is CASSETGPAVIQETQYF.

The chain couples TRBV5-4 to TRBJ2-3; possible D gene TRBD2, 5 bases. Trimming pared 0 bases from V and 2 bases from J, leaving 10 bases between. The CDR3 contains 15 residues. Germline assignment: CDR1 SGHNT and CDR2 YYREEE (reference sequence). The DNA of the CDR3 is TGTGCCAGCAGCTTGGCGTCTAGCCCCACAGATACGCAGTATTTT. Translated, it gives CASSLASSPTDTQYF.

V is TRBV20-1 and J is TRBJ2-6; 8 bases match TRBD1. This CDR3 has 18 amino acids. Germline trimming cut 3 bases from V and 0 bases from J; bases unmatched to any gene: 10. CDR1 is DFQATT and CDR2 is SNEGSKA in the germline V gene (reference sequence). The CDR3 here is CSASRTTTGGSGANVLTF. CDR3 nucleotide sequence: TGCAGTGCTAGTCGCACAACAACAGGGGGCTCTGGGGCCAACGTCCTGACTTTC.

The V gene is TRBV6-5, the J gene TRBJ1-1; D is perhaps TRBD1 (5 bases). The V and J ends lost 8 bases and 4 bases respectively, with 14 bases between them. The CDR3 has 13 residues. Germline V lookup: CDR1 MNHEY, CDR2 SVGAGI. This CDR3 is CASVWGSRTEAFF. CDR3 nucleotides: TGTGCCAGCGTTTGGGGCAGTCGCACTGAAGCTTTCTTT.

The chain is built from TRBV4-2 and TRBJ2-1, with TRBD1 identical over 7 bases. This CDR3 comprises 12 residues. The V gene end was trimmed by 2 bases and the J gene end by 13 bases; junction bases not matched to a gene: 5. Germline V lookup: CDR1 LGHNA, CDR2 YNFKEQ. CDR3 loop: CASSQPRGLQFF. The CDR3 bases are TGTGCCAGCAGCCAACCAAGGGGGCTTCAGTTCTTC.

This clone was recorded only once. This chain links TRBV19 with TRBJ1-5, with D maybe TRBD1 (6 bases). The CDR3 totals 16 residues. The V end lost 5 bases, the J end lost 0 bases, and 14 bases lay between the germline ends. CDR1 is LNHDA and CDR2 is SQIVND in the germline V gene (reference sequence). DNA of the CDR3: TGTGCCAGTAGTCTCCGCGGACAGAATAGCAATCAGCCCCAGCATTTT. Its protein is CASSLRGQNSNQPQHF.

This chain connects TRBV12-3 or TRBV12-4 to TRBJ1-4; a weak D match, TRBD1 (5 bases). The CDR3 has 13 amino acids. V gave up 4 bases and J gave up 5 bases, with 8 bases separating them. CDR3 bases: TGTGCCAGCAGTTACAGGCAAAATGAAAAACTGTTTTTT. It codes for CASSYRQNEKLFF.

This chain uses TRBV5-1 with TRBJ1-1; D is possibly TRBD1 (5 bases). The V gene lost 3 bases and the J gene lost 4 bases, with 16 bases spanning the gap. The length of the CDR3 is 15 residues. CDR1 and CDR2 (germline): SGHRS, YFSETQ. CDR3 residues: CASSSTGGGFTEAFF. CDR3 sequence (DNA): TGCGCCAGCAGCTCCACCGGCGGGGGGTTCACTGAAGCTTTCTTT.

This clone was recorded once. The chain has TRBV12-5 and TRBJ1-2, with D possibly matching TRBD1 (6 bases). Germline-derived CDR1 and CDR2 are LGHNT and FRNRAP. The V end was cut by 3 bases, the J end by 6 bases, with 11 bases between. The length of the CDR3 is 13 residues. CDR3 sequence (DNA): TGTGCTAGTGGTTTTATAGGGGGTAATGGCTACACCTTC. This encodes CASGFIGGNGYTF.

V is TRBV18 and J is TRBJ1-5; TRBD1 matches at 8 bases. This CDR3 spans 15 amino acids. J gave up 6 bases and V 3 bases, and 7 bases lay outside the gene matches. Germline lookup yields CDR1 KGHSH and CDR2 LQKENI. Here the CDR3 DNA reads TGTGCCAGCTCACCCTCGGACAGGGTGGGTCAGCCCCAGCATTTT. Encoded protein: CASSPSDRVGQPQHF. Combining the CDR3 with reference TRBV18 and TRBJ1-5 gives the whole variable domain NAGVMQNPRHLVRRRGQEARLRCSPMKGHSHVYWYRQLPEEGLKFMVYLQKENIIDESGMPKERFSAEFPKEGPSILRIQQVVRGDSAAYFCASSPSDRVGQPQHFGDGTRLSIL.